Here is one TCR beta chain with its context. In the original workflow: Reference gene primer amplification yielded estimated nucleated cell counts. The table came from immunoSEQ multiplex PCR; TCRdb's copy has only in-frame clones and leaves some out. That table is the source of V, J and clone size, and D and trimming were worked out from the DNA. The data hold some 320,000 clones, with 90% to 95% observed a single time. The sample originates from a study of blood T cell repertoires in COVID-19. V was pared by 6 bases and J by 0 bases, with 8 bases between. The CDR3 spans 13 residues. In germline, CDR1 is MRHNA, CDR2 SNTAGT. The study recruited people aged about 18 to 90 years across under 25 US areas. Each exposed participant met a COVID-19 case in the 2 weeks preceding study entry.

The sequence was obtained from a young woman who had been exposed to COVID-19. Sequenced input: PBMCs or T cells enriched from blood (not recorded which). The chain couples TRBV6-4 to TRBJ1-1, with D possibly TRBD1 on 5 matching bases. The CDR3 is CASSREVNTEAFF. The DNA of the CDR3 is TGTGCCAGCAGCAGGGAAGTGAACACTGAAGCTTTCTTT.